Following are 24 T cell receptor beta chains from one sample sequenced in a study of shared clonotypes between healthy human individuals. Data came from immunoSEQ multiplex PCR; TCRdb stores just in-frame clones and leaves some out. The table shows over a million clones, with around 82% occurring only once. The sequenced material came from memory CD4+ T cells from PBMCs. The subset was: CD45RA-negative fraction. Receptors originate from a man younger than 35 in good health. Some clones in this sample may be carry-over from other donors' samples.

The genes are TRBV4-3 and TRBJ2-3; D gene ambiguous. Trimming stripped 1 base from V and 2 bases from J, with 10 bases between. The CDR3 runs 15 residues. The V gene's germline CDR1 is LGHNA and CDR2 YSLEER. This CDR3 is CASSQGPANTDTQYF. The CDR3 bases are TGCGCCAGCAGCCAAGGGCCAGCCAACACAGATACGCAGTATTTT.

The chain recombines TRBV19 with TRBJ1-1; 9 bases align to TRBD1. Germline CDR1 is LNHDA and CDR2 is SQIVND (reference sequence). This CDR3 is built from 15 residues. V shed 3 bases and J 5 bases; nucleotides not matched to a gene: 7. DNA for the CDR3: TGTGCCAGTAGTATGGGGGGACAGGGAGGTACTGAAGCTTTCTTT. Encoded protein: CASSMGGQGGTEAFF.

This rearrangement joins TRBV9 to TRBJ2-1; 10 bases fit TRBD2. Germline CDR1 SGDLS, CDR2 YYNGEE. V shed 6 bases and J 5 bases; nucleotides not matched to a gene: 5. CDR3 length: 14 amino acids. CDR3 coding DNA: TGTGCCAGCACTCAAGCGGGAGGGGACAATGAGCAGTTCTTC. Its translation is CASTQAGGDNEQFF.

Concerning this clone: A much larger clone lies a single base off, so this may be a read error. Other DNA sequences in the same sample also yield this CDR3. The chain links TRBV7-2 to TRBJ2-2; D unresolved. The CDR3 consists of 13 residues. Germline-derived CDR1 and CDR2 are SGHTA and FQGNSA. Between the trimmed V and J ends, which lost 0 bases and 4 bases, there was a span of 3 bases. CDR3 coding DNA: TGTGCCAGCAGCTTAGCGAGCACCGGGGAGCTGTTTTTT. Its translation is CASSLASTGELFF. Full variable domain (outside the CDR3, taken from reference TRBV7-2 and TRBJ2-2): GAGVSQSPSNKVTEKGKDVELRCDPISGHTALYWYRQSLGQGLEFLIYFQGNSAPDKSGLPSDRFSAERTGGSVSTLTIQRTQQEDSAVYLCASSLASTGELFFGEGSRLTVL.

V is TRBV15 and J is TRBJ2-3, with TRBD1 matching over 8 bases. The length of the CDR3 is 14 residues. Looked up from germline, CDR1 is LNHNV and CDR2 is YYDKDF (reference sequence). V was pared by 2 bases and J by 4 bases, with 2 bases of the junction left unmatched. The CDR3 region has the DNA TGTGCCACCAGCAGACTGACAGGGGCAGATACGCAGTATTTT. This gives the protein CATSRLTGADTQYF.

V gene TRBV6-5 combines with J gene TRBJ2-2; 10 bases fit TRBD2. Looked up from germline, CDR1 is MNHEY and CDR2 is SVGAGI. This CDR3 comprises 15 residues. Trimming removed 5 bases from V and 5 bases from J; junction bases left unmatched: 5. The DNA for the CDR3 is TGTGCCAGCAGTCTGCTAGCGGGAGAGACCGGGGAGCTGTTTTTT. It encodes CASSLLAGETGELFF.

Remarks on this clone: This sample also contains other DNA sequences that code for the same CDR3. The chain couples TRBV5-1 to TRBJ2-3, with D perhaps assigned TRBD1 or TRBD2 (6 bases each). Germline loops: CDR1 SGHRS, CDR2 YFSETQ. The CDR3 spans 14 residues. V lost 3 bases, J lost 6 bases, and 14 bases lay in between. The chain's CDR3 is CASSSPDSGDTQYF. In DNA, the CDR3 is TGCGCCAGCAGCTCCCCGGACAGCGGGGATACGCAGTATTTT.

Comments on this clone: The sample holds other DNA sequences that translate to the same CDR3. The V call is TRBV6-1, the J call TRBJ2-1; 8 bases are shared with TRBD1. Unmatched junction bases numbered 8, after V lost 3 bases and J lost 7 bases. This CDR3 is 15 amino acids long. In germline, CDR1 is MNHNS, CDR2 SASEGT. The CDR3 DNA reads as TGTGCCAGCAGTGAGCCAGGACAGGGCAGGAATGAGCAGTTCTTC. Protein product: CASSEPGQGRNEQFF.

The chain joins TRBV29-1 to TRBJ2-1; no firm D call. The length of the CDR3 is 13 residues. The germline V gene encodes CDR1 SQVTM and CDR2 ANQGSEA. V lost 6 bases and J 3 bases, leaving 12 bases between the germline ends. The CDR3 sequence is CSVHKPLYNEQFF. The CDR3 DNA sequence: TGCAGCGTCCACAAGCCTCTCTACAATGAGCAGTTCTTC.

The rearrangement joins TRBV27 to TRBJ2-7; TRBD2 is a possible D gene (6 bases). From germline, CDR1 is MNHEY and CDR2 SMNVEV (reference sequence). The CDR3 length is 15 residues. Trimming took off 3 bases at V and 0 bases at J, with 12 bases between the two ends. CDR3 in DNA: TGTGCCAGCAGTTTTTTAGGGGAGGACTCCTACGAGCAGTACTTC. This translates into CASSFLGEDSYEQYF.

The chain uses TRBV11-2 and TRBJ2-5; unclear D gene. The CDR3 is made up of 14 amino acids. Trimming removed 1 base from V and 2 bases from J, with 8 bases in between. The germline CDR1 and CDR2 sequences are SGHAT and FQNNGV. The chain's CDR3 is CASSLGVSQETQYF. The CDR3, as DNA: TGTGCCAGCAGCTTAGGAGTCAGTCAAGAGACCCAGTACTTC.

This chain connects TRBV5-1 to TRBJ2-2; tentatively, D is TRBD2 (5 bases). Germline assignment: CDR1 SGHRS and CDR2 YFSETQ. V was pared by 1 base and J by 3 bases, with 7 bases between. This CDR3 region has 14 residues. CDR3 region: CASSLISDTGELFF. In nucleotides, the CDR3 is TGCGCCAGCAGCTTGATTAGCGACACCGGGGAGCTGTTTTTT.

This rearrangement joins TRBV5-4 to TRBJ2-5; D is perhaps TRBD1 (5 bases). This CDR3 is built from 14 residues. V lost 3 bases and J 5 bases, leaving 14 bases between the germline ends. In germline, CDR1 is SGHNT, CDR2 YYREEE (reference sequence). As DNA, the CDR3 is TGTGCCAGCAGCTCTCAAATGGGGCGGGAGACCCAGTACTTC. Translated: CASSSQMGRETQYF.

Notes on this clone: Other DNA sequences in the same sample also yield this CDR3. V gene TRBV5-1 combines with J gene TRBJ2-3, with 10 bases that match TRBD2. The germline CDR1 and CDR2 sequences are SGHRS and YFSETQ. CDR3 length: 15 residues. V was clipped by 1 base and J by 3 bases; unmatched bases: 2. The CDR3 protein is CASSLRAGGTDTQYF. The DNA of the CDR3 is TGCGCCAGCAGCTTGCGAGCGGGAGGGACAGATACGCAGTATTTT.

The chain employs TRBV6-1 and TRBJ1-5; D is uncertain. The germline V gene has CDR1 MNHNS and CDR2 SASEGT. V shed 3 bases and J shed 0 bases, with 18 bases lying between them. The CDR3 totals 18 residues. The CDR3 DNA is TGTGCCAGCAGTGACCTCCAGTCGATACATGATAGCAATCAGCCCCAGCATTTT. This encodes CASSDLQSIHDSNQPQHF.

The chain joins TRBV2 to TRBJ2-7, with 9 positions matching TRBD1. This CDR3 contains 14 residues. V lost 6 bases and J lost 0; bases outside the gene matches: 3. CDR1 and CDR2 from the germline V gene are SNHLY and FYNNEI. Here the CDR3 reads CASRATGGSYEQYF. For the CDR3, the DNA is TGTGCCAGCAGGGCGACAGGGGGCTCCTACGAGCAGTACTTC.

The chain recombines TRBV6-4 with TRBJ2-7; the match to TRBD1 covers 12 bases. The CDR3 spans 16 residues. V was clipped by 7 bases and J by 5 bases; unmatched bases: 12. CDR1 is MRHNA, CDR2 SNTAGT, per germline. Here the CDR3 DNA reads TGTGCCAGCAAAATAAGAACCGGGACAGGGGGCGACGAGCAGTACTTC. Protein product: CASKIRTGTGGDEQYF.

This clone appeared a single time. CDR3 sequence reads: CASSLWTSKGFF. As DNA, the CDR3 is TGTGCCAGCAGTTTGTGGACCTCTAAGGGGTTCTTC. This chain connects TRBV27 to TRBJ2-1; D not resolved. Germline loops: CDR1 MNHEY, CDR2 SMNVEV (reference sequence). Trimming pared 3 bases from V and 15 bases from J, leaving 15 bases between. The CDR3 is 12 amino acids.

The chain carries TRBV7-3 and TRBJ2-5, with D unclear. V was clipped by 5 bases and J by 5 bases, with 12 bases between them. The CDR3 spans 13 residues. Germline V CDR1 and CDR2: SGHTA, FQGTGA. The CDR3 is CASSAGAAETQYF. The CDR3 DNA reads as TGTGCCAGCAGCGCTGGCGCGGCGGAGACCCAGTACTTC.

This rearrangement joins TRBV7-2 to TRBJ1-2; maybe TRBD1 (6 bases). The CDR3 consists of 13 residues. Trimming removed 1 base at V and 7 bases at J, with 10 bases between. Germline CDR1 SGHTA, CDR2 FQGNSA. The CDR3 region is CASSLDTGIGYTF. As DNA, the CDR3 is TGTGCCAGCAGCTTAGATACAGGGATTGGCTACACCTTC.

J is TRBJ2-1 and V is TRBV29-1; D possibly corresponds to TRBD2 (6 bases). Between the trimmed V and J ends, which lost 4 bases and 3 bases, there was a span of 19 bases. Germline loops: CDR1 SQVTM, CDR2 ANQGSEA. CDR3 length equals 16 residues. DNA of the CDR3: TGCAGCGTTGGGACCGGGAGCGGTAGTTTCTACAATGAGCAGTTCTTC. Translation: CSVGTGSGSFYNEQFF.

This clone was recorded at least ten times. Within the sample, other DNA sequences also encode this same CDR3. CDR3 sequence: CASSVATGGTGELFF. The DNA for the CDR3 is TGTGCCAGCAGCGTAGCTACAGGGGGTACCGGGGAGCTGTTTTTT. The chain combines TRBV9 with TRBJ2-2, with 8 bases matching TRBD1. The CDR3 length is 15 residues. CDR1 and CDR2 (germline): SGDLS, YYNGEE. J gave up 5 bases and V 0 bases, and 3 bases lay outside the gene matches.

A single count supports this clone. The chain combines TRBV10-3 with TRBJ2-5; D gene unclear. Germline V gives CDR1 ENHRY, CDR2 SYGVKD. Trimming pared 2 bases from V and 2 bases from J, leaving 3 bases between. The CDR3 contains 12 residues. The CDR3 reads CAISEAQETQYF. CDR3 nucleotide sequence: TGTGCCATCAGTGAGGCTCAAGAGACCCAGTACTTC.

CDR3 region: CASSLGTSGPSYNEQFF. The CDR3 nucleotides read TGTGCCAGCAGCCTGGGGACTAGCGGGCCCTCCTACAATGAGCAGTTCTTC. V and J are TRBV11-2 and TRBJ2-1, with 12 nucleotides matching TRBD2. V was clipped by 5 bases and J by 0 bases; unmatched bases: 5. This CDR3 contains 17 residues. Germline V gene data show CDR1 as SGHAT and CDR2 as FQNNGV.